The next 5 T cell receptor beta chains were all read from a single sample in a study of cytomegalovirus exposure and HLA in healthy donors (TCRdb year 2017). Library prep was done by the immunoSEQ multiplex PCR assay. The multiplex PCR relied on a mix of 60 forward primers for TCR Vbeta segments and 13 reverse primers for TCR Jbeta segments. The clones in this table, taken by TCRdb from immuneACCESS, are in-frame only. Not every clone is retained; where verified, under half of the shortfall comes from an unresolved V gene, and the cause of the rest is unknown. This sample's table lists around 25,000 clones. Approximately 16% of the sample is taken by the ten largest. The specimen sequenced was PBMCs. These receptors all stem from a male donor in good health and CMV-seropositive.

This chain uses TRBV29-1 with TRBJ1-2; D possibly corresponds to TRBD1 (5 bases). Trimming removed 1 base at V and 5 bases at J, with 11 bases between. CDR3 length: 13 residues. Germline CDR1 SQVTM, CDR2 ANQGSEA. CDR3 sequence: CSVEVQGVYGYTF. CDR3 DNA sequence: TGCAGCGTTGAAGTTCAAGGGGTATATGGCTACACCTTC.

The chain combines TRBV5-8 with TRBJ1-1, with 8 bases that match TRBD1. This CDR3 region has 14 residues. Germline CDR1 and CDR2: SGHTS and YDEGEE. The J segment lost 2 bases and the V segment lost 5 bases, leaving 5 bases of the junction unmatched. CDR3 loop: CASRIGQGNTEAFF. CDR3 sequence (DNA): TGTGCCAGCAGGATCGGACAGGGTAACACTGAAGCTTTCTTT.

This sequence joins TRBV5-6 and TRBJ2-5; D perhaps matches TRBD1 (6 bases). The CDR3 spans 12 residues. The germline CDR1 and CDR2 sequences are SGHDT and YYEEEE. V lost 4 bases and J lost 4, with 8 bases in between. The CDR3 sequence is CASSIQGETQYF. In DNA form, the CDR3 reads TGTGCCAGCAGCATACAGGGAGAGACCCAGTACTTC.

The chain uses TRBV30 and TRBJ2-7; 8 bases match TRBD1. Trimming at V came to 5 bases and at J to 2 bases, leaving 2 bases not matched to a gene. Germline CDR1 reads GTSNPN; CDR2 reads SVGIG (reference sequence). The CDR3 spans 12 residues. DNA of the CDR3: TGTGCCTGGGACAGGGGAACCTACGAGCAGTACTTC. This encodes CAWDRGTYEQYF.

The V call is TRBV27, the J call TRBJ2-2, with 8 bases fitting TRBD2. The CDR3 has 17 amino acids. Germline loops: CDR1 MNHEY, CDR2 SMNVEV (reference sequence). Germline trimming cut 2 bases from V and 0 bases from J; bases unmatched to any gene: 5. CDR3 bases: TGTGCCAGCAGTTTAACCATGGGACTAGCGAACACCGGGGAGCTGTTTTTT. Its translation is CASSLTMGLANTGELFF.